This section outlines one TCR beta chain sequence together with its context. As yet, its antigen is unknown. This sample is part of a study of identical twins. Study-level results: Out-of-frame alpha sequences that twins shared showed excess low generation probability. Beta clonotypes that were abundant in cord blood contained fewer insertions, a pattern absent from memory repertoires. Models, which agreed with sharing between unrelated individuals, nonetheless underestimated the out-of-frame TCR alpha sharing seen in monozygotic twins.

TCRdb itself ran the 5' RACE reads through MiXCR, one entry per CDR3 protein. The profile covers 600,000 to 700,000 distinct CDR3 sequences, with over 20% appearing a single time and more than 4% taken by the ten largest. Trimming stripped 1 base from V and 4 bases from J, with 14 bases between. Germline V gene data show CDR1 as SEHNR and CDR2 as FQNEAQ (reference sequence). This CDR3 has 16 residues. These sequences were also reported in another study, on T cells expressing NK-cell markers. Per that study: The sequencing cohort of eight donors included seven HCMV-seropositive individuals and one seronegative individual.

The receptor was derived from a woman in her late teens or twenties in good health. V gene TRBV7-9 combines with J gene TRBJ2-1; possibly TRBD1 for D (5 bases). Sample: PBMCs. The CDR3 protein is CASSLGVGLSYNEQFF. In DNA, the CDR3 is TGTGCCAGCAGCTTAGGTGTGGGGCTCTCGTACAATGAGCAGTTCTTC.